Each of the 5 T cell receptor beta chains below was sequenced from the same sample in a study of sequential checkpoint blockade in melanoma. Repertoires were generated with immunoSEQ multiplex PCR, while TCRdb's copy carries only in-frame clones and drops some. The table has 30,000 to 45,000 clones, about 88% seen once. The treatment was: randomized to nivolumab then ipilimumab (arm A) or the reverse (arm B). Sequenced here: CD8+ T cells sorted from blood (inferred from file names), sampled from a patient given nivolumab and ipilimumab in sequence. Every receptor here comes from a human donor with melanoma.

This chain joins TRBV4-3 and TRBJ2-5; D is perhaps TRBD1 (6 bases). The CDR3 covers 15 residues. Germline V gene sequence: CDR1 LGHNA, CDR2 YSLEER. V was clipped by 1 base and J by 5 bases, with 14 bases between them. CDR3 in DNA: TGCGCCAGCAGCCAAGGATTAGGGGGTGGGGAGACCCAGTACTTC. It specifies CASSQGLGGGETQYF.

This chain joins TRBV2 and TRBJ1-2; perhaps TRBD1 as D (5 bases). With 5 bases removed from V and 9 bases from J, the gap between germline ends came to 16 bases. Per germline, CDR1 SNHLY and CDR2 FYNNEI. CDR3 length: 13 residues. The CDR3 spells CASSFTGDGSYTF. The CDR3 DNA is TGTGCCAGCAGTTTCACAGGCGATGGTAGCTACACCTTC. Combining the CDR3 with reference TRBV2 and TRBJ1-2 gives the whole variable domain EPEVTQTPSHQVTQMGQEVILRCVPISNHLYFYWYRQILGQKVEFLVSFYNNEISEKSEIFDDQFSVERPDGSNFTLKIRSTKLEDSAMYFCASSFTGDGSYTFGSGTRLTVV.

The DNA for the CDR3 is TGTGCCAGCCGCGGTAGTCACAATGAGCAGTTCTTC. This codes for CASRGSHNEQFF. The chain recombines TRBV11-2 with TRBJ2-1; no clear D. Trimming shortened V by 8 bases and J by 5 bases, and 10 bases separated the two germline ends. The germline V gene has CDR1 SGHAT and CDR2 FQNNGV. The CDR3 runs to 12 residues.

V usage is TRBV9 and J usage is TRBJ2-1; 14 bases align to TRBD2. Germline values: CDR1 SGDLS, CDR2 YYNGEE. There are 17 residues in the CDR3. V shed 4 bases and J 6 bases; nucleotides not matched to a gene: 9. The CDR3 sequence: CASSPGLAGGLSNEQFF. The CDR3 nucleotides are TGTGCCAGCAGCCCCGGACTAGCGGGAGGTCTCTCCAATGAGCAGTTCTTC.

This clone turned up a few times. This rearrangement joins TRBV6-4 to TRBJ2-2, with a possible D match to TRBD2 (5 bases). Deletions cut 3 bases from V and 5 bases from J, with 7 bases between. Germline V lookup: CDR1 MRHNA, CDR2 SNTAGT. The CDR3 has 13 residues. The CDR3 DNA reads TGTGCCAGCAGTGAAGCGGAAACCGGGGAGCTGTTTTTT. It is translated as CASSEAETGELFF.